This T cell receptor (beta chain) was identified during a study of post-analysis software for immune sequencing data. Study-wide findings and caveats: Higher frequency in patients than in controls was seen for several TRBV segments, with TRBV5-6, TRBV5-1 and TRBV20-1 among them.

This CDR3 region has 21 residues. The J segment lost 0 bases and the V segment lost 7 bases, leaving 20 bases of the junction unmatched. A remark on this clonotype: Its antigen remains unknown.

Tagging with unique molecular identifiers was a feature of the TCR beta cDNA libraries. The source material, about 0.9 to 11 million T cells, gave rise to roughly 500,000 cDNA molecules. One entry per CDR3 protein results from TCRdb running MiXCR on the PCR reads. Of about 200,000 distinct CDR3 sequences in the sample, roughly 30% were seen once. The material sequenced was blood. The sequence was obtained from a girl under 18 with multiple sclerosis. This chain uses TRBV12-3 or TRBV12-4 with TRBJ1-6; TRBD1 agrees at 8 bases. Here the CDR3 DNA reads TGTGCCAGCACCCTTATCCTTCGGTATCGGACAGGGAGCTCCTATAATTCACCCCTCCACTTT. Protein product: CASTLILRYRTGSSYNSPLHF.